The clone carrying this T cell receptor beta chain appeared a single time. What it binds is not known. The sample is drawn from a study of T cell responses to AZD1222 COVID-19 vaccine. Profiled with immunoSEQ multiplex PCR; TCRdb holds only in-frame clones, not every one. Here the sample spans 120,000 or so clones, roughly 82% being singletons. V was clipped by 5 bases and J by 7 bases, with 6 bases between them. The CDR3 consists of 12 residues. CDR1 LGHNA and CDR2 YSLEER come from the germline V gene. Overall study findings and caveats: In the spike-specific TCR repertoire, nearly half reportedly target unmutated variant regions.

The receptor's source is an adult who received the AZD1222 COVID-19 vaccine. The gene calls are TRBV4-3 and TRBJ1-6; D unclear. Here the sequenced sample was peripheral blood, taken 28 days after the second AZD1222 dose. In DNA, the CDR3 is TGCGCCAGCAGCTTGCAGAATTCACCCCTCCACTTT. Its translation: CASSLQNSPLHF.